The next 14 T cell receptor beta chains were all read from a single sample in a study of T cells in Graves' hyperthyroidism and ophthalmopathy. RNA transcripts served as the template for amplifying TCR beta CDR3 regions. HTBI primers were the set used in a first-round RT-PCR of the TCR CDR3. TCRdb called the multiplex PCR reads again in MiXCR, with one record for every CDR3 protein. The sample lists roughly 660,000 distinct CDR3 sequences; approximately 15% were seen once. Sequenced: blood. The receptors here all came from a man in his forties or fifties with Graves' hyperthyroidism.

This clonotype was seen at least ten times. This chain joins TRBV20-1 and TRBJ2-7; 7 nucleotides match TRBD2. Germline CDR1 is DFQATT and CDR2 is SNEGSKA (reference sequence). V shed 5 bases, J shed 3 bases, and the junction held 16 bases outside the gene matches. The length of the CDR3 is 16 residues. The CDR3 region is CSALPISSGKNYEQYF. DNA for the CDR3: TGCAGTGCTCTCCCGATCTCTAGCGGAAAGAACTACGAGCAGTACTTC.

V usage is TRBV19 and J usage is TRBJ2-1; the match to TRBD2 covers 12 bases. V was clipped by 2 bases and J by 0 bases; unmatched bases: 8. The CDR3 runs 19 residues. CDR1 is LNHDA, CDR2 SQIVND, per germline (reference sequence). The CDR3 here is CASSIMGLAGLSSYNEQFF. CDR3 coding DNA: TGTGCCAGTAGTATAATGGGACTAGCGGGCCTGAGCTCCTACAATGAGCAGTTCTTC.

The rearrangement joins TRBV10-1 to TRBJ1-1, with D unresolved. V lost 3 bases and J 7 bases, leaving 15 bases between the germline ends. The CDR3 is made up of 14 amino acids. Germline V CDR1 and CDR2: WNHNN, SYGVQD (reference sequence). The DNA of the CDR3 is TGCGCCAGCAGTGACGACGGGGTCTGGGGTGAAGCTTTCTTT. It codes for CASSDDGVWGEAFF.

This clonotype was recorded at least ten times. V usage is TRBV29-1 and J usage is TRBJ2-7, with D perhaps matching TRBD1 or TRBD2 (5 bases each). Trimming shortened V by 0 bases and J by 7 bases, and 22 bases separated the two germline ends. The CDR3 has 16 amino acids. Germline CDR1 and CDR2: SQVTM and ANQGSEA. The CDR3 here is CSVEDLRTGPPGEQYF. In DNA form, the CDR3 reads TGCAGCGTTGAAGATCTTCGGACGGGGCCCCCAGGAGAGCAGTACTTC.

This clonotype was counted many times. This sequence joins TRBV2 and TRBJ2-7, with 11 bases matching TRBD1. Germline assignment: CDR1 SNHLY and CDR2 FYNNEI. This CDR3 contains 14 residues. V trimming: 7 bases; J trimming: 6 bases; junction bases outside the gene matches: 8. In DNA form, the CDR3 reads TGTGCCAGCACCGTGGACAGGGGGCTCGGCGAGCAGTACTTC. The encoded protein is CASTVDRGLGEQYF.

Concerning this clonotype itself: This could be a read error, since a much larger clone is one nucleotide away. The chain employs TRBV5-5 and TRBJ1-1; tentative D call: TRBD1 (5 bases). The CDR3 runs to 16 residues. The germline V gene encodes CDR1 SGHKS and CDR2 YYEKEE (reference sequence). Trimming took 4 bases from V and 7 from J, leaving 23 bases between them. CDR3 region: CASSVTGPGHPFEAFF. The CDR3 coding sequence is TGTGCCAGCAGCGTGACCGGGCCAGGACACCCCTTTGAAGCTTTCTTT.

For this clonotype: A much larger clone is a single base away; this may be a read error. V and J are TRBV7-9 and TRBJ2-5; 9 bases map to TRBD2. CDR3 length equals 18 residues. Germline-derived CDR1 and CDR2 are SEHNR and FQNEAQ (reference sequence). With 2 bases clipped from V and 4 bases from J, the junction kept 14 bases outside the gene matches. CDR3 residues: CASSLKSAWREGLETQYF. For the CDR3, the DNA is TGTGCCAGCAGCTTAAAGTCGGCCTGGCGGGAGGGACTAGAGACCCAGTACTTC. Together with reference TRBV7-9 and TRBJ2-5, the CDR3 gives the full variable domain: DTGVSQNPRHKITKRGQNVTFRCDPISEHNRLYWYRQTLGQGPEFLTYFQNEAQLEKSRLLSDRFSAERPKGSFSTLEIQRTEQGDSAMYLCASSLKSAWREGLETQYFGPGTRLLVL.

In this sample, this clonotype turned up many times. This rearrangement joins TRBV6-1 to TRBJ2-7; TRBD1 matches 9 bases. Germline CDR1 and CDR2: MNHNS and SASEGT. With 5 bases clipped from V and 4 bases from J, the junction kept 9 bases outside the gene matches. The CDR3 sequence is 15 residues long. CDR3 protein: CASSRGRTGEYEQYF. As DNA, the CDR3 is TGTGCCAGCAGTCGGGGACGGACAGGGGAGTACGAGCAGTACTTC.

This clonotype was observed many times. This chain joins TRBV6-2 or TRBV6-3 and TRBJ1-5; TRBD1 is a possible D gene (6 bases). The length of the CDR3 is 14 residues. V lost 5 bases, J lost 7 bases, and 15 bases lay in between. Germline CDR1 MNHEY, CDR2 SVGEGT. In nucleotides, the CDR3 is TGTGCCAGCAGTATGGCAGGGGATTTCCAGCCCCAGCATTTT. Its protein is CASSMAGDFQPQHF.

The table lists this clonotype with many counts. This chain uses TRBV7-9 with TRBJ1-4, with 8 bases matching TRBD1. Per the germline V gene, CDR1 is SEHNR and CDR2 is FQNEAQ (reference sequence). Trimming took 6 bases from V and 7 from J; bases not matched to a gene: 7. The CDR3 runs to 14 residues. The CDR3 here is CASSSDRASEKLFF. As DNA, the CDR3 is TGTGCCAGCAGTTCGGACAGGGCTTCTGAAAAACTGTTTTTT.

In regard to this clonotype: A much bigger clone sits one base away, suggesting this may be a read error. The conserved phenylalanine or tryptophan is not found at the CDR3 terminus, so this likely reflects a read error. This sequence joins TRBV24-1 and TRBJ1-1, with D possibly being TRBD1 (5 bases). There are 13 residues in the CDR3. The germline V and J ends were trimmed by 5 bases and 0 bases, with 6 bases remaining between them. Per germline, CDR1 KGHDR and CDR2 SFDVKD. As DNA, the CDR3 is TGTGCCACCAGTGGGGACCTGAACACTGAAGCTTTCCTT. This encodes CATSGDLNTEAFL.

This clonotype was observed many times. The chain is built from TRBV28 and TRBJ2-3; TRBD1 matches at 9 bases. Per germline, CDR1 MDHEN and CDR2 SYDVKM. The length of the CDR3 is 19 residues. J lost 1 base, V lost 2 bases, and 13 bases had no gene match. CDR3 protein: CASSLAVPGQGRGTDTQYF. CDR3 coding DNA: TGTGCCAGCAGTTTAGCAGTCCCGGGACAGGGTAGGGGCACAGATACGCAGTATTTT.

This chain links TRBV20-1 with TRBJ1-2, with unresolved D. Germline assignment: CDR1 DFQATT and CDR2 SNEGSKA (reference sequence). The V and J ends lost 5 bases and 2 bases respectively, with 9 bases between them. This CDR3 spans 12 amino acids. CDR3 coding DNA: TGCAGTGCTGGCAGTAAGAACTATGGCTACACCTTC. Its protein product is CSAGSKNYGYTF.

This clonotype has a count of ten or more. This chain joins TRBV27 and TRBJ2-7; TRBD1 matches 10 bases. With V trimmed by 2 bases and J by 3 bases, 4 bases remained unmatched. Per germline, CDR1 MNHEY and CDR2 SMNVEV (reference sequence). CDR3 length: 15 residues. The CDR3 DNA is TGTGCCAGCAGTTTAGGGGGGACAGGGGTCTACGAGCAGTACTTC. This sequence encodes CASSLGGTGVYEQYF.